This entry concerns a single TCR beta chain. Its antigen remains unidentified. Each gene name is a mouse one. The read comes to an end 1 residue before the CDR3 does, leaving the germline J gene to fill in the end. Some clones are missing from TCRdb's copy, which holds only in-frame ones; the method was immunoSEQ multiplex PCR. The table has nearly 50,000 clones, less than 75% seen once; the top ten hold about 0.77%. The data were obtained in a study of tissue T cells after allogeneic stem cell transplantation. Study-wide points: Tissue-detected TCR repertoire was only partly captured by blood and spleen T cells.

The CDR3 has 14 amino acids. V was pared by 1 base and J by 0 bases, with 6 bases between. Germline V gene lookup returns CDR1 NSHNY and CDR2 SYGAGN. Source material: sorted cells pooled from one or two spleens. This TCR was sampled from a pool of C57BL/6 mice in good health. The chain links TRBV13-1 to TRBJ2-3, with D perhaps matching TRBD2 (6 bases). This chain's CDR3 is CASSDWGSAETLYF. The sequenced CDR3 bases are TGTGCCAGCAGTGATTGGGGGAGTGCAGAAACGCTGTAT.